The present TCR beta chain was sequenced within a study of blood T cell repertoires in COVID-19. Study background: The study drew acute and convalescent COVID-19 samples from the United States, Italy and Spain. Sources were T cells, B-cell-depleted T cells, or PBMCs; the material itself was cDNA or gDNA.

Original processing methods: Cell counts per sample came from amplifying reference gene primers. Measured with immunoSEQ multiplex PCR; TCRdb has only the in-frame clones, and not every one. The V and J calls and clone size are taken from that table; D and trimming were inferred from the DNA. This table has more than 35,000 clones, about 88% appearing once. This clone was counted only a few times. CDR3 length: 13 amino acids. CDR1 and CDR2 from the germline V gene are ENHRY and SYGVKD. V trimming: 10 bases; J trimming: 2 bases; junction bases outside the gene matches: 6. Sequences were obtained from peripheral blood. The sequence was collected from a human donor in a cohort sampled during active COVID-19. The rearrangement links TRBV10-3 to TRBJ2-7; TRBD2 matches 9 bases. The CDR3 loop is CATLIAGAYEQYF. CDR3 bases: TGTGCCACTTTGATAGCGGGAGCCTACGAGCAGTACTTC.